Reported below is one T cell receptor beta chain. This entry is derived from a study of blood T cell repertoires in COVID-19. Study summary: From the United States, Italy and Spain came samples of acute and convalescent COVID-19.

The junction had 6 bases not matched to a gene; V was cut back by 5 bases and J by 6 bases. Per the germline V gene, CDR1 is SEHNR and CDR2 is FQNEAQ (reference sequence). The CDR3 sequence is 13 residues long. Libraries were prepared by immunoSEQ multiplex PCR; TCRdb keeps only in-frame clonotypes and omits some of them. In the table there are 150,000 to 200,000 clones, around 82% of which are singletons. The clonotype originates from a man aged 60 to 75 with active or convalescent COVID-19. The sample taken for sequencing was peripheral blood. V usage is TRBV7-9 and J usage is TRBJ2-5; 7 nucleotides line up with TRBD1. The CDR3 DNA follows: TGTGCCAGCAGCACAGGGGAAGTAAAGACCCAGTACTTC. Translated, it gives CASSTGEVKTQYF.